This T cell receptor beta chain was profiled in a study of tumor and adjacent non-tumor tissue in lung cancer. This sample's RNA came from whole unsorted tissue. This non-tumor lung sample came from over 3 cm beyond the tumor edge. Donors were chemotherapy-naive, newly diagnosed lung cancer surgical patients in China, August–late 2014. Regarding this clonotype: The CDR3 does not close with the conserved phenylalanine or tryptophan, likely indicating a read error.

Three rounds of nested PCR, following a modified ARM-PCR protocol, produced the TCRbeta library. TCRdb passed the multiplex PCR reads through MiXCR, listing each CDR3 protein once. The data show roughly 67,000 distinct CDR3 sequences, around 82% seen once. V was trimmed by 1 base and J by 8 bases, leaving 11 bases between them. Germline V gives CDR1 SGHAT, CDR2 FQNNGV. This CDR3 contains 13 residues. The sequenced material came from distant non-tumor lung tissue. The rearrangement links TRBV11-2 to TRBJ1-2, with D perhaps matching TRBD1 (6 bases). This clonotype originated in a man aged 55 to 70 with non-small cell lung cancer. CDR3 sequence (DNA): TGTGCCAGCAGCTTAGGGGCAGGGGACGGCTACACCTAC. Protein sequence: CASSLGAGDGYTY.